This record looks at one T cell receptor (beta chain) sequence and its context. Its specificity is unknown. The data originate from a study of cytomegalovirus exposure and HLA in healthy donors. General study points: On later analysis, the bulk of CMV-associated TCR beta chains appeared to be HLA-restricted.

Germline values: CDR1 ENHRY, CDR2 SYGVKD. This CDR3 comprises 15 residues. Trimming left V 3 bases short and J 2 bases short, with 12 bases between. Vbeta (60) and Jbeta (13) primers were used in the PCR. Repertoires were generated with immunoSEQ multiplex PCR, while TCRdb's copy carries only in-frame clones and drops some. The sample has around 120,000 clones; 65% to 90% are singletons. This rearrangement joins TRBV10-3 to TRBJ2-3; possible D gene TRBD2, 6 bases. The sequence derives from a woman in her twenties or thirties in good health and CMV-seronegative. The specimen sequenced was PBMCs. The CDR3 is CAISEKGRDTDTQYF. Here the CDR3 DNA reads TGTGCCATCAGTGAAAAGGGGCGGGACACAGATACGCAGTATTTT.